This TCR beta chain was sequenced during a study of T-cell memory formation after mild COVID-19. Study information: TCR clusters showed largely donor specificity.

This CDR3 contains 16 residues. CDR1 is MGHDK and CDR2 is SYGVNS in the germline V gene. Losses at the gene ends were 4 bases for V and 3 bases for J; bases not matched to a gene: 10. Whole-study results and caveats: Some responding clones appeared in pre-infection memory, suggesting cross-reactive memory joined.

MiXCR, run by TCRdb on the 5' RACE reads, gives a single entry per CDR3 protein. The sample contains approximately 350,000 distinct CDR3 sequences, 10% to 15% of which appear only once. This clonotype was detected ten times or more. Its antigen is not identified. This TCR derives from a man younger than 35 who had mild COVID-19 (a few samples of this study predate the infection). Cell type and time point are not known. What was sequenced was PBMCs or a T cell subset sorted from them (not recorded which). The V gene is TRBV25-1, the J gene TRBJ2-5; 8 bases agree with TRBD2. CDR3 nucleotide sequence: TGTGCCAGCAGTGCTACCAGCGGGGGTTACAAAGAGACCCAGTACTTC. Residues: CASSATSGGYKETQYF.